Shown below are 4 T cell receptor beta chains from a single sample sequenced in a study of kidney transplant recipient with SARS-CoV-2 infection. Each CDR3 protein gets one entry after TCRdb re-called the reads with MiXCR. The sample has under 300,000 distinct CDR3 sequences, more than 25% seen once. The specimen comprised a blood sample, sampled at baseline and between days 110 and 120 from a kidney transplant recipient. Every receptor here comes from a male patient aged 25 to 39 who had COVID-19 and was a kidney transplant recipient. A subset of T cells may come from the graft donor.

This clonotype was recorded at least ten times. The gene calls are TRBV6-6 and TRBJ2-3, with TRBD2 matching over 12 bases. This CDR3 has 14 residues. The germline V gene encodes CDR1 MNHNY and CDR2 SVGAGI (reference sequence). V lost 5 bases and J lost 5; bases outside the gene matches: 2. The CDR3 loop reads CASSPGLAGDTQYF. Here the CDR3 DNA reads TGTGCCAGCAGTCCGGGACTAGCGGGAGATACGCAGTATTTT.

Points on this clonotype: One base away lies a much larger clone, so this may be a sequencing read error. This chain links TRBV5-1 with TRBJ1-1; D is unresolved. Germline V gene data show CDR1 as SGHRS and CDR2 as YFSETQ. This CDR3 has 14 amino acids. The CDR3 sequence: CASSAGRTNTGAFF. The CDR3 DNA reads as TGCGCCAGCAGCGCCGGACGGACGAACACTGGAGCTTTCTTT.

The sample holds many counts of this clonotype. V usage is TRBV18 and J usage is TRBJ2-3; 9 bases fit TRBD1. Germline CDR1 KGHSH, CDR2 LQKENI. The trim removed 3 bases at V and 1 base at J, leaving 5 bases unmatched. The CDR3 contains 16 residues. The CDR3 is CASSPTGGLRTDTQYF. The CDR3 region has the DNA TGTGCCAGCTCACCGACAGGGGGACTCCGCACAGATACGCAGTATTTT.

Note on this clonotype: A much larger clone differs from this one at a single base, so this may be a read error. V is TRBV3-1 and J is TRBJ2-5; a possible D gene is TRBD1 (7 bases). The J call is uncertain, as TRBJ2-7 better fits the DNA end. The CDR3 extends over 16 amino acids. CDR1 is LGHDT and CDR2 is YNNKEL in the germline V gene (reference sequence). The CDR3 nucleotides are TGTGCCAGCATCCAAGATCCAGGGGGAGGCTCCTACGAGCAGTACTTC. Residues: CASIQDPGGGSYEQYF.